This T cell receptor beta chain was retrieved from a study of CD8+ T cells in alopecia areata (dated by TCRdb to 2016 to 2019). With respect to the entire study: Treated patients were enrolled in an open-label pilot trial of oral tofacitinib at 5 to 10 mg twice daily for moderate-to-severe alopecia areata. Tofacitinib was given for 6 to 18 months, followed by 6 months of follow-up off drug to assess delayed response and recurrence. TCRbeta CDR3 regions were amplified by immunoSEQ multiplex PCR using 35 Vbeta forward and 13 Jbeta reverse primers. RNA came from the PAXgene miRNA kit for fixed scalp, the miRNeasy kit for PBMCs, and the RNeasy kit for mouse skin. To study T cell clonal expansion in alopecia areata, the researchers applied high-throughput TCRbeta sequencing to both the C3H/HeJ mouse model and human patients. On the human side, TCRbeta sequencing was run on scalp tissue and on sorted CD4+ and CD8+ peripheral blood T cells from healthy controls and from alopecia areata patients with either patchy or totalis/universalis disease. Scalp clonality was compared across normal scalp (n=4), patchy alopecia areata scalp (n=8), and alopecia totalis/universalis scalp (n=8). Biopsies were taken from tofacitinib-treated patients at baseline and at 4 and 24 weeks of treatment, and a later scalp biopsy was taken in several of the tofacitinib-treated patients. Broader findings and caveats from the paper: Resident alphabeta T cells in normal human skin are also sequenced, complicating scalp TCR repertoire analysis, unlike mouse skin dominated by gammadelta T cells. Compared with normal scalp, lesional scalp had higher clonality and more expanded CD8+ clones, particularly in alopecia totalis/universalis, a pattern that suggests antigenic drive. TCR sequences shared between patients were less clear than in mice, possibly partly because of HLA diversity in the patient population.

The method behind the library was the immunoSEQ multiplex PCR assay. For TCR sequencing, RNA was extracted from every sample and reverse transcribed into cDNA to serve as template. SuperScript III was used for first-strand cDNA synthesis, primed with a 2:1 mix of oligo-dT and random hexamers. A synthetic immune receptor repertoire was used to gauge amplification bias, and whatever bias remained was removed computationally. As for the authors' bioinformatics: After raw reads were preprocessed to remove errors, the CDR3 was defined following IMGT conventions as running from the conserved cysteine to phenylalanine. Clonality was computed as 1 minus the Shannon entropy, with the entropy normalized by log2 of the number of productive unique TCRs. Scalp TCRbeta sequences were cross-referenced with sorted blood CD4 and CD8 repertoires so that the CD4 or CD8 identity of scalp clones could be inferred. TCRdb provides this immuneACCESS table in a form limited to in-frame rearrangements. Some clones are lacking; in checked studies, under half of them reflect an unresolved V gene, and why the rest are absent is not known. Clone size and the V and J calls come from that table; the DNA yielded D and trimming. Recorded for this sample are 140,000 or so clones; roughly half of them occurred a single time. Over 0.85% of the sample comes from the top ten.

V is shortened by 2 bases, J by 3 bases, and the region joining them spans 10 bases. There are 14 amino acids in the CDR3, from cysteine to phenylalanine inclusive. The only DNA kept is the CDR3, 42 bases in frame from the first base. The germline V gene supplies CDR1 WSHSY and CDR2 SAAADI. The time point label, as the study defines it: baseline before oral tofacitinib. Lesional scalp punch biopsies and peripheral blood were collected from alopecia areata patients. After PBMCs were isolated by density centrifugation and stained for CD3, CD4 and CD8, a FACSAria was used to sort CD4+ and CD8+ T cells. As to this clone: What this receptor recognizes is not known. Base qualities are not provided; no much larger clone lies one nucleotide away.

The sequence links TRBV10-2 to TRBJ1-2; tentative D gene TRBD1, with 6 bases matching. Here the sequenced sample was CD4+ T cells sorted from blood, taken at week 0. The receptor was isolated from a human donor with alopecia areata. The CDR3 region: CASSETGRDYGYTF. The base sequence is TGCGCCAGCAGTGAGACAGGGAGAGACTATGGCTACACCTTC.